This T cell receptor beta chain came from a study of OX40 agonist ivuxolimab in advanced cancers. Germline loops: CDR1 MDHEN, CDR2 SYDVKM. The trim removed 5 bases at V and 4 bases at J, leaving 12 bases unmatched. This CDR3 has 17 residues. Patients with a history of autoimmune disease or on systemic immunosuppression were excluded. Clones were read by immunoSEQ multiplex PCR, and TCRdb kept only the in-frame ones, dropping some. The repertoire includes over 20,000 clones, 70% to 80% of them detected once, and around a third sits in the top ten. The sample in question was CD4+ or CD8+ T cells sorted from blood, obtained in a trial of the OX40 agonist ivuxolimab. This rearrangement joins TRBV28 to TRBJ2-1; 9 bases are shared with TRBD2. This clonotype originated in an adult with an advanced solid tumor such as melanoma, head and neck, liver or kidney cancer. Here the CDR3 reads CASSKESGTSLYNEQFF. The CDR3 DNA reads TGTGCCAGCAGTAAAGAATCCGGGACTAGCTTATACAATGAGCAGTTCTTC.